This TCR beta chain was profiled in a study of blood T cell repertoires in COVID-19. Turning to the study itself: COVID-19 samples, acute and convalescent, were from the United States, Italy and Spain. PBMCs, B-cell-depleted T cells, or T cells provided the cDNA or gDNA that made up the material.

Germline CDR1 is SGHNT and CDR2 is YENEEA. The CDR3 runs to 13 residues. Trimming stripped 4 bases from V and 3 bases from J, with 7 bases between. Authors' analysis steps: Reference gene primer amplification in the assay estimated nucleated cell counts. Data came from immunoSEQ multiplex PCR; TCRdb stores just in-frame clones and leaves some out. D and trimming come from the DNA, and the V and J calls and clone size come from that table. Of under 200,000 clones in the sample, 70% to 90% were seen once. The receptor comes from a man aged 40-50 years with active or convalescent COVID-19. The rearrangement joins TRBV11-3 to TRBJ2-1; D is perhaps TRBD1 (6 bases). Sequencing input: peripheral blood. CDR3 region: CASSSDSYNEQFF. The DNA for the CDR3 is TGTGCCAGCAGCTCGGACAGCTACAATGAGCAGTTCTTC.